This passage covers 30 T cell receptor beta chains from one sample sequenced in a study of Ad26.COV2.S vaccination and SARS-CoV-2 variants. Clones were read by immunoSEQ multiplex PCR, and TCRdb kept only the in-frame ones, dropping some. The profile shows 380,000 or so clones, approximately 83% of them singletons. Treatment indicated: around 19 received Ad26.COV2.S at low or high dose, single or two shots; a few received placebo; per-sample allocation not given. Day 63 after the first vaccine or placebo injection was the time point for sampling. Sequenced material: peripheral blood, taken in a trial of Ad26.COV2.S vaccine versus placebo. These receptors came from a person aged 18 to 59 who received the Ad26.COV2.S COVID-19 vaccine or a placebo.

The CDR3 protein is CASAGDRKRGYGYTF. DNA of the CDR3: TGTGCCAGCGCCGGGGACAGGAAACGGGGCTATGGCTACACCTTC. The chain combines TRBV5-5 with TRBJ1-2, with 8 nucleotides matching TRBD1. CDR3 length equals 15 residues. V lost 7 bases to trimming and J lost 4 bases; unmatched junction nucleotides: 12. Germline V CDR1 and CDR2: SGHKS, YYEKEE (reference sequence).

CDR3: CASSRRQGFEAFF. The CDR3 nucleotides are TGTGCCAGCAGCCGTCGACAGGGGTTTGAAGCTTTCTTT. V gene TRBV5-6 combines with J gene TRBJ1-1; 8 nucleotides match TRBD1. Germline assignment: CDR1 SGHDT and CDR2 YYEEEE. V shed 4 bases, J shed 7 bases, and the junction held 6 bases outside the gene matches. The CDR3 spans 13 residues.

The chain couples TRBV7-3 to TRBJ2-1; TRBD2 agrees at 14 bases. J was trimmed by 2 bases and V by 5 bases; bases with no gene match: 2. The germline gives CDR1 SGHTA, CDR2 FQGTGA. The CDR3 totals 16 residues. The CDR3: CASSRLAGGTYNEQFF. The CDR3, as DNA: TGTGCCAGCAGCCGACTAGCGGGGGGGACCTACAATGAGCAGTTCTTC.

The J gene is TRBJ2-3, the V gene TRBV18; 11 nucleotides line up with TRBD2. J gave up 0 bases and V 5 bases, and 7 bases lay outside the gene matches. This CDR3 spans 17 amino acids. CDR1 and CDR2 from the germline V gene are KGHSH and LQKENI. Written as DNA, the CDR3 is TGTGCCAGCTCATCAACGCTAGCGGGAGGAAGCACAGATACGCAGTATTTT. Translation: CASSSTLAGGSTDTQYF.

The rearrangement links TRBV4-2 to TRBJ2-1; 11 bases are a match to TRBD2. The germline V gene has CDR1 LGHNA and CDR2 YNFKEQ. V gave up 0 bases and J gave up 8 bases; unmatched junction bases: 3. The CDR3 is 15 amino acids. CDR3 DNA sequence: TGTGCCAGCAGCCAAGAACTAGCGGGGGTGGATGAGCAGTTCTTC. This encodes CASSQELAGVDEQFF.

J is TRBJ2-3 and V is TRBV10-3; no reliable D call. V gave up 0 bases and J gave up 5 bases, with 9 bases separating them. From germline, CDR1 is ENHRY and CDR2 SYGVKD. This CDR3 contains 14 residues. The CDR3 DNA is TGTGCCATCAGTGAGTCGTTCCGAAAAGATACGCAGTATTTT. It is translated as CAISESFRKDTQYF.

The chain uses TRBV11-2 and TRBJ2-6; 7 nucleotides line up with TRBD1. Germline lookup yields CDR1 SGHAT and CDR2 FQNNGV. The CDR3 has 16 amino acids. The V and J ends lost 6 bases and 2 bases, in that order; junction bases with no gene match: 7. CDR3 in DNA: TGTGCCAGCAGTCGTATTGGGACAGCTGGGGCCAACGTCCTGACTTTC. Translation: CASSRIGTAGANVLTF.

This chain connects TRBV5-4 to TRBJ1-4; weak D call: TRBD1 (6 bases). This CDR3 has 15 amino acids. The ends were cut back, 0 bases at V and 11 bases at J, with 17 bases in the middle. The germline V gene encodes CDR1 SGHNT and CDR2 YYREEE (reference sequence). The CDR3 loop is CASSLDWSGEDKLFF. The CDR3 DNA follows: TGTGCCAGCAGCTTGGATTGGTCAGGGGAAGACAAACTGTTTTTT.

The chain couples TRBV15 to TRBJ2-1; the D is unclear. The CDR3 spans 13 residues. Looked up from germline, CDR1 is LNHNV and CDR2 is YYDKDF (reference sequence). V was trimmed by 0 bases and J by 5 bases, leaving 5 bases between them. The DNA for the CDR3 is TGTGCCACCAGCAGAGATCGCCACAATGAGCAGTTCTTC. Protein sequence: CATSRDRHNEQFF.

This chain joins TRBV18 and TRBJ1-2; D might be TRBD1 (6 bases). CDR3 length: 15 residues. Trimming shortened V by 0 bases and J by 0 bases, and 8 bases separated the two germline ends. The V gene's germline CDR1 is KGHSH and CDR2 LQKENI. In nucleotides, the CDR3 is TGTGCCAGCTCACCACCCAGGGGACCTAACTATGGCTACACCTTC. It yields the protein CASSPPRGPNYGYTF.

The CDR3 bases are TGTGCCAGTAGTATTGGGGCGGGTTCCTACGAGCAGTACTTC. Protein: CASSIGAGSYEQYF. The chain couples TRBV19 to TRBJ2-7; TRBD1 or TRBD2 may be the D gene (5 bases each). The CDR3 extends over 14 amino acids. CDR1 is LNHDA and CDR2 is SQIVND in the germline V gene (reference sequence). Trimming cost V 3 bases and J 1 base, with 10 bases left between them.

The chain combines TRBV19 with TRBJ2-7; 9 nucleotides align to TRBD1. This CDR3 is built from 14 residues. V gave up 6 bases and J gave up 4 bases; unmatched junction bases: 7. Looked up from germline, CDR1 is LNHDA and CDR2 is SQIVND (reference sequence). The CDR3 is CASRRSGTGYEQYF. The CDR3 DNA sequence: TGTGCCAGTAGGCGTTCTGGGACAGGGTACGAGCAGTACTTC.

The rearrangement links TRBV19 to TRBJ2-5, with D perhaps matching TRBD2 (6 bases). V lost 4 bases to trimming and J lost 1 base, with 10 bases between them. CDR3 length: 14 residues. Germline CDR1 is LNHDA and CDR2 is SQIVND (reference sequence). The CDR3 reads CASSKGTSQETQYF. DNA for the CDR3: TGTGCCAGTAGTAAAGGGACTTCCCAAGAGACCCAGTACTTC.

Details on this clone: At one boundary the junction diverges from the germline segment, which might be a read error. Other DNA sequences in the same sample also yield this CDR3. The rearrangement uses TRBV19 and TRBJ2-3, with D unresolved. CDR1 and CDR2 from the germline V gene are LNHDA and SQIVND (reference sequence). The CDR3 extends over 15 amino acids. The CDR3 bases are TGTGCCAGCAGTATATCCCCAACTTTTCGGGATACGCAGTATTTT. Protein product: CASSISPTFRDTQYF. Based on the CDR3 plus reference TRBV19 and TRBJ2-3, the full variable domain is DGGITQSPKYLFRKEGQNVTLSCEQNLNHDAMYWYRQDPGQGLRLIYYSQIVNDFQKGDIAEGYSVSREKKESFPLTVTSAQKNPTAFYLCASSISPTFRDTQYFGPGTRLTVL.

This chain connects TRBV7-9 to TRBJ2-1; 12 bases are a match to TRBD2. Trimming took 2 bases from V and 5 from J; bases not matched to a gene: 1. Germline V gene data show CDR1 as SEHNR and CDR2 as FQNEAQ (reference sequence). This CDR3 has 15 amino acids. CDR3 sequence reads: CASSLWTSGDNEQFF. The CDR3, as DNA: TGTGCCAGCAGCTTATGGACTAGCGGGGACAATGAGCAGTTCTTC.

This clone came up many times. The chain carries TRBV7-9 and TRBJ1-6, with TRBD1 as a possible D gene (5 bases). CDR3 length equals 17 residues. Per the germline V gene, CDR1 is SEHNR and CDR2 is FQNEAQ (reference sequence). Trimming removed 0 bases from V and 7 bases from J, with 16 bases in between. The CDR3 is CASSLAPGVEENSPLHF. The DNA of the CDR3 is TGTGCCAGCAGCTTAGCTCCGGGGGTAGAGGAGAATTCACCCCTCCACTTT.

This clone appeared many times. The V and J genes are TRBV27 and TRBJ2-7, with 7 bases fitting TRBD1. The CDR3 spans 15 residues. Germline CDR1 reads MNHEY; CDR2 reads SMNVEV (reference sequence). J gave up 2 bases and V 2 bases, and 6 bases lay outside the gene matches. The CDR3 DNA is TGTGCCAGCAGTTTACGGGGACAGTACCCCTACGAGCAGTACTTC. It translates to CASSLRGQYPYEQYF.

The genes are TRBV13 and TRBJ2-7, with TRBD2 matching 10 bases. The germline CDR1 and CDR2 sequences are PRHDT and FYEKMQ (reference sequence). Trimming at V came to 6 bases and at J to 2 bases, leaving 10 bases not matched to a gene. The CDR3 is 16 amino acids. For the CDR3, the DNA is TGTGCCAGCAGTTCAATTTTGGGACTAGCGCCCTACGAGCAGTACTTC. Its protein is CASSSILGLAPYEQYF.

The chain recombines TRBV5-5 with TRBJ2-4, with 9 bases fitting TRBD1. Trimming at V came to 2 bases and at J to 7 bases, leaving 7 bases not matched to a gene. From germline, CDR1 is SGHKS and CDR2 YYEKEE (reference sequence). The CDR3 runs to 15 residues. CDR3 loop: CASSFGTGSWNIQYF. The CDR3 region has the DNA TGTGCCAGCAGCTTCGGGACAGGGTCTTGGAACATTCAGTACTTC.

The chain uses TRBV15 and TRBJ1-1; D is unclear. Trimming cost V 5 bases and J 4 bases, with 20 bases left between them. Per the germline V gene, CDR1 is LNHNV and CDR2 is YYDKDF (reference sequence). This CDR3 is 16 amino acids long. The CDR3 sequence is CATSSGWGVGSTEAFF. CDR3 in DNA: TGTGCCACCAGCTCCGGATGGGGAGTAGGGAGCACTGAAGCTTTCTTT. The whole variable domain, remainder taken from reference TRBV15 and TRBJ1-1, is DAMVIQNPRYQVTQFGKPVTLSCSQTLNHNVMYWYQQKSSQAPKLLFHYYDKDFNNEADTPDNFQSRRPNTSFCFLDIRSPGLGDTAMYLCATSSGWGVGSTEAFFGQGTRLTVV.

This rearrangement joins TRBV11-2 to TRBJ1-4; no definite D call. Germline loops: CDR1 SGHAT, CDR2 FQNNGV. This CDR3 has 15 residues. Trimming left V 4 bases short and J 7 bases short, with 16 bases between. CDR3 loop: CASSSRTDSGEKLFF. In nucleotides, the CDR3 is TGTGCCAGCAGCTCCCGGACCGATTCAGGTGAAAAACTGTTTTTT. Combining the CDR3 with reference TRBV11-2 and TRBJ1-4 gives the whole variable domain EAGVAQSPRYKIIEKRQSVAFWCNPISGHATLYWYQQILGQGPKLLIQFQNNGVVDDSQLPKDRFSAERLKGVDSTLKIQPAKLEDSAVYLCASSSRTDSGEKLFFGSGTQLSVL.

This rearrangement joins TRBV5-6 to TRBJ1-1, with no clear D. V shed 0 bases and J shed 1 base, with 7 bases lying between them. Germline values: CDR1 SGHDT, CDR2 YYEEEE. This CDR3 region has 14 residues. For the CDR3, the DNA is TGTGCCAGCAGCTTGGAGGGTGGGAACACTGAAGCTTTCTTT. Translated: CASSLEGGNTEAFF.

In DNA, the CDR3 is TGTGCCAGCAGTTTACGGGTGAATCAGCCCCAGCATTTT. Protein sequence: CASSLRVNQPQHF. The rearrangement joins TRBV27 to TRBJ1-5; D is undetermined. In germline, CDR1 is MNHEY, CDR2 SMNVEV (reference sequence). Trimming pared 2 bases from V and 4 bases from J, leaving 6 bases between. This CDR3 has 13 amino acids.

This chain uses TRBV18 with TRBJ2-7; 13 positions match TRBD2. The CDR3 extends over 15 amino acids. The V gene's germline CDR1 is KGHSH and CDR2 LQKENI. V was pared by 3 bases and J by 5 bases, with 4 bases of the junction left unmatched. This CDR3 reads CASSPRGLAGNEQYF. For the CDR3, the DNA is TGTGCCAGCTCACCCAGGGGACTAGCGGGGAACGAGCAGTACTTC.

The chain recombines TRBV12-5 with TRBJ2-1; perhaps D is TRBD1 or TRBD2 (6 bases each). Trimming took 6 bases from V and 0 from J, leaving 9 bases between them. The germline V gene has CDR1 LGHNT and CDR2 FRNRAP. The CDR3 has 14 residues. The CDR3 DNA sequence: TGTGCTAGTGGCACGGGGGCCTCCTACAATGAGCAGTTCTTC. It translates to CASGTGASYNEQFF.

This clone has a single count. The J gene is TRBJ2-7, the V gene TRBV3-1 (or the pseudogene TRBV3-2), with 8 bases identical to TRBD2. CDR3 length: 12 amino acids. CDR1 and CDR2 from the germline V gene are LGHDT and YNNKEL (reference sequence). The V segment lost 7 bases and the J segment 12 bases; nucleotides outside the gene matches: 11. The CDR3 is CASTPGAGDMYF. The DNA of the CDR3 is TGTGCCAGCACGCCGGGAGCGGGAGATATGTACTTC.

For the CDR3, the DNA is TGTGCCAGCAGCGTAGGGGGTCGCTCTGGGGCCAACGTCCTGACTTTC. Translation: CASSVGGRSGANVLTF. The rearrangement links TRBV9 to TRBJ2-6; no clear D. Deletions cut 0 bases from V and 0 bases from J, with 7 bases between. This CDR3 has 16 amino acids. Germline CDR1 reads SGDLS; CDR2 reads YYNGEE.

This clone was seen a few times. This chain connects TRBV19 to TRBJ1-2, with D hard to call. Trimming cost V 3 bases and J 5 bases, with 10 bases left between them. This CDR3 comprises 13 residues. The germline V gene encodes CDR1 LNHDA and CDR2 SQIVND (reference sequence). CDR3: CASSIGGRYGYTF. For the CDR3, the DNA is TGTGCCAGTAGTATCGGAGGGAGGTATGGCTACACCTTC.

J is TRBJ1-6 and V is TRBV2, with unresolved D. Germline V gene sequence: CDR1 SNHLY, CDR2 FYNNEI. CDR3 size: 15 residues. Trimming pared 2 bases from V and 10 bases from J, leaving 15 bases between. The CDR3: CASSEIATGGSPLHF. CDR3 coding DNA: TGTGCCAGCAGTGAAATAGCGACTGGCGGCTCACCCCTCCACTTT.

The V call is TRBV4-3, the J call TRBJ1-6, with D possibly matching TRBD1 (6 bases). V was pared by 1 base and J by 6 bases, with 10 bases between. CDR1 and CDR2 from the germline V gene are LGHNA and YSLEER. CDR3 length: 15 amino acids. CDR3: CASSQAGTLNSPLHF. The CDR3 DNA reads TGCGCCAGCAGCCAAGCGGGGACACTTAATTCACCCCTCCACTTT.